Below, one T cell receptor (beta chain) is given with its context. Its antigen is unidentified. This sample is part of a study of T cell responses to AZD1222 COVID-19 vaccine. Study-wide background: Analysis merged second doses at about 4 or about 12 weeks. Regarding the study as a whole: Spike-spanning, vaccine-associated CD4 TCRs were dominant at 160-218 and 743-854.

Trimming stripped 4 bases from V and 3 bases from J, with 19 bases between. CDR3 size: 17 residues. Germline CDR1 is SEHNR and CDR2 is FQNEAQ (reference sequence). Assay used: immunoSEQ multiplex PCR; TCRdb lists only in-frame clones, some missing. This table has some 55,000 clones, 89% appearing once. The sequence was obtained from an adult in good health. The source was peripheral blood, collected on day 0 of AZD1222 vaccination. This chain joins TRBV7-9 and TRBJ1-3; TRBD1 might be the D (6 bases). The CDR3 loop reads CASSSSGRGLGGNTIYF. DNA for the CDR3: TGTGCCAGCAGCTCCAGCGGGAGGGGGTTAGGTGGAAACACCATATATTTT.